This T cell receptor beta chain is drawn from a study of cytomegalovirus exposure and HLA in healthy donors. V trimming: 2 bases; J trimming: 4 bases; junction bases outside the gene matches: 5. Germline V gene sequence: CDR1 SGHRS, CDR2 YFSETQ. This CDR3 has 15 residues. The PCR used 60 Vbeta and 13 Jbeta primers. TCRdb keeps only in-frame clones here, not all; method: immunoSEQ multiplex PCR. The repertoire includes around 150,000 clones, around three quarters of them detected once, and approximately 6.9% sits in the top ten. Donors were ostensibly healthy at sampling, although undocumented immune exposures were probable.

The TCR originated in a middle-aged man in good health and CMV-seropositive. V and J are TRBV5-1 and TRBJ2-1, with 8 bases lining up with TRBD1. The source material was PBMCs. The CDR3 nucleotides read TGCGCCAGCAGCTTCCGGGACAGGCAATACAATGAGCAGTTCTTC. Translated: CASSFRDRQYNEQFF.